The source of this T cell receptor (beta chain) is a study of CD4 and CD8 cells across lung adenocarcinoma regions. TCRdb itself ran the PCR reads through MiXCR, one entry per CDR3 protein. The table has about 25,000 distinct CDR3 sequences, around 56% seen once. CDR1 and CDR2 from the germline V gene are MNHNS and SASEGT. The CDR3 runs 13 residues. Localized lung adenocarcinoma, a non-small cell lung cancer, affected the donors. This clonotype was seen once. The junction does not match germline at one end; this may be a read error. The V gene is TRBV6-1, the J gene TRBJ2-5, with 8 nucleotides matching TRBD2. The receptor's source is a male donor with lung adenocarcinoma. The CD4 and CD8 labels of this study may be unreliable. Sequenced material: CD8+ T cells from the center of a lung tumor. CDR3 sequence reads: CGSGGHNPETQYF. CDR3 nucleotides: TGTGGCAGCGGGGGCCATAACCCAGAGACCCAGTACTTC.